Sequencing of this TCR beta chain was carried out in a study of cytomegalovirus exposure and HLA in healthy donors. In the PCR, 60 Vbeta and 13 Jbeta primers were used. TCRdb's copy holds only in-frame clones and misses some; the assay was immunoSEQ multiplex PCR. The sample holds approximately 99,000 clones; roughly two thirds are singletons and the top ten take roughly 3.6%. The CDR3 loop spans 14 amino acids. The V gene's germline CDR1 is SNHLY and CDR2 FYNNEI. The J segment lost 8 bases and the V segment lost 7 bases, leaving 8 bases of the junction unmatched. Source material: PBMCs. The receptor's source is a middle-aged man in good health and CMV-seronegative. The chain links TRBV2 to TRBJ2-1, with 10 nucleotides matching TRBD2. The CDR3 DNA reads TGTGCCAGCAAGCGGAGCGGGGGGGCCGATGAGCAGTTCTTC. It codes for CASKRSGGADEQFF.